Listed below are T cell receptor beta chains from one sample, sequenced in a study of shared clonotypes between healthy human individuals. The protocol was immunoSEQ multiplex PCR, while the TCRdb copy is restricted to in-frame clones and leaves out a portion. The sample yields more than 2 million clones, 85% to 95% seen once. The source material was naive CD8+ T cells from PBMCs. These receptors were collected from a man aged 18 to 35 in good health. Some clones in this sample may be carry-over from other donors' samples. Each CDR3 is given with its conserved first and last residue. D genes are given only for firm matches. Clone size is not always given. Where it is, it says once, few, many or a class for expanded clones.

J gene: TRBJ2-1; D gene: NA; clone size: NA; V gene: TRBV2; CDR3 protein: CASEGGVSNEQFF
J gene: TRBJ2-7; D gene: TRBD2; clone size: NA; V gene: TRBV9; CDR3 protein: CASSITAGGNSYEQYF
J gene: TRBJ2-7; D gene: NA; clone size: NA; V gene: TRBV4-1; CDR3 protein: CASSQEAIGKQYF
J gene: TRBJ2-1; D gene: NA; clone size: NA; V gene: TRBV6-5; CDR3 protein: CASSYYQGTYEQFF
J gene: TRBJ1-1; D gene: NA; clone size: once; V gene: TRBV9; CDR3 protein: CASSVGGGHTEAFF
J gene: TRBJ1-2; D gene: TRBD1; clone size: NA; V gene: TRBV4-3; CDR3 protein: CASSQDWGAGGATRHGYTF
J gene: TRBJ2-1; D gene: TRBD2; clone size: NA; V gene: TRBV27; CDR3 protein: CASRLILAGVNEQFF
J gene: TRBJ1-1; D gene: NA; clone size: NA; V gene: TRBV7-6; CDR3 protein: CASSLRGAGLEAFF
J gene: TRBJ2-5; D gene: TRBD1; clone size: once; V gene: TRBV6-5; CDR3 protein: CASSGQGTQYF
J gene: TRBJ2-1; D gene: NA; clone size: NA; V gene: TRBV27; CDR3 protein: CASSLGPGSSYNEQFF
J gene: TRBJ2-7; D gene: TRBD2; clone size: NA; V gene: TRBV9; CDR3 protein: CASSVGEGLIREQYF
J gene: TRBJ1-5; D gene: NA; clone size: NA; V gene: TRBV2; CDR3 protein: CASRGSPYNQPQHF
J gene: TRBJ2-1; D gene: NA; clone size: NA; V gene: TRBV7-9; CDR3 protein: CASRQSGEQFF
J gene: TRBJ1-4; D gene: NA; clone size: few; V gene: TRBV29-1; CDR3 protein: CSVEDRCGWVLQVKLFF
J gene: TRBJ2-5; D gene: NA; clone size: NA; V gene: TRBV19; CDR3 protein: CASSIDPGETQYF
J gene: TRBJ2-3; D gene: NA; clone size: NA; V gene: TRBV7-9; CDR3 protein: CASMGDHTQYF
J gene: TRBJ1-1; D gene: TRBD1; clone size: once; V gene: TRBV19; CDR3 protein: CASTTGGAYTEAFF
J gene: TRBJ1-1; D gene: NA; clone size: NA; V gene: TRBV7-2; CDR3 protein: CASSLALNTEAFF
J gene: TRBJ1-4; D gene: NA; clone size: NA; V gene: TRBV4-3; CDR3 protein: CASSQDVNRPAKKLFF
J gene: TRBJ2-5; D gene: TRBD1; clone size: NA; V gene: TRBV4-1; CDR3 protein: CASSHSGGPKETQYF
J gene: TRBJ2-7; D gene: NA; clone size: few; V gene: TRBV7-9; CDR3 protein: CASSLEYEQYF
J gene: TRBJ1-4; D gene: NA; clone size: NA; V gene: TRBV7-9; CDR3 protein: CASSWTDSRHEKLFF
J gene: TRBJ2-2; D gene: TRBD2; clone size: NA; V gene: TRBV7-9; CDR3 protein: CASSFDGLAELTGELFF